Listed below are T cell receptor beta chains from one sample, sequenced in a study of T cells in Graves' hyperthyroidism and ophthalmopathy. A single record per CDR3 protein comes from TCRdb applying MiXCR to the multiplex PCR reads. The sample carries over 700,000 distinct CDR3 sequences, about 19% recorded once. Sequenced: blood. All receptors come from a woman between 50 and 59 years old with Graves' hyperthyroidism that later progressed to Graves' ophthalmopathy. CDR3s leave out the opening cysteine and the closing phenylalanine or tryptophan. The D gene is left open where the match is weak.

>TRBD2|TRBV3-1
ASSPLLAGGQYEQF
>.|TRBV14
ASSQDLRYNEQF
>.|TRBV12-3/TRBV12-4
ASSLTGPYNEQF
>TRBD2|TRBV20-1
SWTSGGINEQF
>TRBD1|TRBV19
ASSTRPGQGPYGYT
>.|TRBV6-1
ASNDGAWTYTDTQY
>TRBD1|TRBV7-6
ASSPYRDRGPVGELF
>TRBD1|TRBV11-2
ASSRQGLSYNEQF
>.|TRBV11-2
ASSNPIQAYSYNEQF
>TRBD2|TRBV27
ASTRAGGSTDTQY
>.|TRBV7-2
ASSFAGGSGNTIY
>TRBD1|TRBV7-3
ASRRGRGTGELF
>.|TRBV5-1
ASSFQDARDTQY
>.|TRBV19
ASSIGLYNEQF
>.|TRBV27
ASSKPGRPYEQY
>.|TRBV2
ASSEMGINSNQSQH
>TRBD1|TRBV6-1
ASSSGQGSGTQY
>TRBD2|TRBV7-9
ASSPGTSGGARAYNEQF
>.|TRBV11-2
ASSLRVGIDYGYT
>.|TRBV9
ASSLLGTPSTDTQY
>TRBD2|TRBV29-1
SVEAGAGDTGELF
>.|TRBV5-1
ASSLGGFDYEQY
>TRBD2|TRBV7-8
ASSPAGFANYEQY
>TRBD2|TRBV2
ASSSQRGGLNEQF
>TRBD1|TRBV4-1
ASSPTRDRGSYGYT
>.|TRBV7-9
ASSFGTFMNTEAF
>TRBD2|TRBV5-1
ASSLAASGGYNEQF
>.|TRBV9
ASISEFGQNEQF
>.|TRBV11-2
ASSSDRNNEKLF
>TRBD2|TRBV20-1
SASLAGDPEQY
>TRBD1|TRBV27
ASRQTGVDIQY
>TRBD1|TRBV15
ATSRKGQGGGEAF
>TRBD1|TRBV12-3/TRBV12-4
ASSLSRDSSGANVLT
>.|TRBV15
ATSSRLGVKETQY
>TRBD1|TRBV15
ATSRVNRGRNTEAF
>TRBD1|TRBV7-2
ASSSQGATQTQY
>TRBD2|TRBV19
ASSPGLAGNQETQY
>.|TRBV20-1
SAITGLRRGYT
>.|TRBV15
ATSKGPGRGTEKLF
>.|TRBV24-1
AVADWRDEQF
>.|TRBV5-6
ASSTGPLGTYEQY
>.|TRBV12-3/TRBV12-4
ASTVPQGREQF
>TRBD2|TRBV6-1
ASRTGTSGIDTQY
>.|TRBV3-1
ASSQDGPRDTEAF
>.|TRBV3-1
ASSQVVRDNNEQF
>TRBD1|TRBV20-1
SDRGDYGYT
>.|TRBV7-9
ASSPRLGDSPLH
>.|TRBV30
AWSVTGRTEAF
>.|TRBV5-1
ASSLLRGLVTGELF
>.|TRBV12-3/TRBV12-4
ASSSLLGTLNTEAF
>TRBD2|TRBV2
ASSRTSGGAAGKEQF
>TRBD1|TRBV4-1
ASSQGQGRYQETQY
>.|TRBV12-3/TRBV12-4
ATPHWDTRSGNAIY
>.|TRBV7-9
ASSAQDAALEAQH
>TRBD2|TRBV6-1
ASTLTSGAGEQF
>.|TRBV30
AWSTPNTEAF
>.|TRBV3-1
ASSPYEGGSYGYT
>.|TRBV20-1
SAGQGRETQY
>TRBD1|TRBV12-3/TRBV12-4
ASSLWDRETNQPQH
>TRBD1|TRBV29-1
SVRPRQGAYEQY